These 3 T cell receptor beta chains were all obtained from the same sample, sequenced in a study of human T cells and chemical hapten exposure (dated by TCRdb to 2020 to 2023). The meaning of the sample's time point label: pre-sensitization, week 0. The sample's treatment or condition label, in plain terms: therapeutic diphenylcyclopropenone sensitization with weekly scalp DPC. The protocol used for the library was RACE. The data were produced on a NextSeq 500. TCRdb redid the processing of the public reads, applying fastp at Q25 and MiXCR, and retained in-frame beta chains. Rows with one shared CDR3 protein collapse into an entry with the most common genes and DNA. The sample records about 380,000 distinct CDR3 sequences, 4% to 6% of which are singletons. The ten largest make up 2.6% of the sample. Sequences were derived from whole blood, sampled in connection with sensitization to the hapten diphenylcyclopropenone (DPC). The receptors were gathered from a woman aged 45-60 years with alopecia areata. Some clones in this sample may be carry-over from other donors' samples.

This clonotype was counted ten times or more. This chain uses TRBV20-1 with TRBJ2-1, with 10 positions matching TRBD1. This CDR3 contains 13 residues. Unmatched junction bases numbered 8, after V lost 5 bases and J lost 10 bases. Looked up from germline, CDR1 is DFQATT and CDR2 is SNEGSKA (reference sequence). Here the CDR3 DNA reads TGCAGTGCTTGTAGACAGGGGGCATGGGAGCAGTTCTTC. Its translation is CSACRQGAWEQFF.

The rearrangement joins TRBV7-2 to TRBJ1-1; weak D call: TRBD1 (5 bases). Per germline, CDR1 SGHTA and CDR2 FQGNSA. V was pared by 1 base and J by 6 bases, with 9 bases between. This CDR3 contains 13 residues. Written as DNA, the CDR3 is TGTGCCAGCAGCTTAGTCAGGGAGGCTGAAGCTTTCTTT. Translated: CASSLVREAEAFF. The entire variable domain, with the rest obtained from reference TRBV7-2 and TRBJ1-1, is as follows: GAGVSQSPSNKVTEKGKDVELRCDPISGHTALYWYRQSLGQGLEFLIYFQGNSAPDKSGLPSDRFSAERTGGSVSTLTIQRTQQEDSAVYLCASSLVREAEAFFGQGTRLTVV.

This clonotype was seen a few times. CDR3 protein: CASSFGSGPSGSGNTIYF. CDR3 DNA sequence: TGTGCCAGCAGCTTTGGGTCAGGGCCATCGGGCTCTGGAAACACCATATATTTT. The gene calls are TRBV7-9 and TRBJ1-3, with D possibly matching TRBD1 (5 bases). Germline CDR1 SEHNR, CDR2 FQNEAQ (reference sequence). The ends were cut back, 3 bases at V and 0 bases at J, with 18 bases in the middle. This CDR3 has 18 amino acids.